These 24 T cell receptor beta chains originate from one sample sequenced in a study of beta chain features in type 1 diabetes (dated by TCRdb to the late 2010s). Library preparation employed the immunoSEQ multiplex PCR assay. All of the isolated RNA was reverse transcribed with the High Capacity cDNA Reverse Transcription Kit, so expressed TCRB transcripts were sequenced. TCRdb took this table from immuneACCESS and kept in-frame rearrangements with V and J called. Such tables lack part of the clones; where checked against another copy, unresolved V genes explain under half of the gap, and the rest is unexplained. For this sample the table gives some 900,000 clones, of which 17% were detected only once. The ten largest clones take up roughly 0.025% of the sample. The specimen sequenced was naive CD4+ T cells from blood. This specimen's cell subset or site label, per the study, means: true naive CD4+ T cells. The receptors come from a woman aged 18-29 years in good health.

The gene calls are TRBV27 and TRBJ2-7; 12 positions agree with TRBD2. Germline-derived CDR1 and CDR2 are MNHEY and SMNVEV (reference sequence). Trimming at V came to 1 base and at J to 6 bases, leaving 10 bases not matched to a gene. The CDR3 runs to 17 residues. The CDR3 DNA sequence: TGTGCCAGCAGTTTATTCTCTATGGTACTAGCGGGAGGCGAGCAGTACTTC. Amino acids: CASSLFSMVLAGGEQYF.

This clone was picked up a small number of times. The rearrangement links TRBV28 to TRBJ2-1, with 13 bases aligning to TRBD2. Germline assignment: CDR1 MDHEN and CDR2 SYDVKM. The CDR3 runs 16 residues. The J segment lost 3 bases and the V segment lost 10 bases, leaving 9 bases of the junction unmatched. The CDR3 loop is CATRTSGSQNYNEQFF. The CDR3 DNA sequence: TGTGCCACCCGGACTAGCGGGAGCCAAAACTACAATGAGCAGTTCTTC.

The chain is built from TRBV18 and TRBJ1-4; 8 bases are shared with TRBD1. Germline lookup yields CDR1 KGHSH and CDR2 LQKENI. The CDR3 is 14 amino acids. J lost 6 bases, V lost 4 bases, and 4 bases had no gene match. CDR3 protein: CASSLQGADEKLFF. DNA for the CDR3: TGTGCCAGCTCACTGCAGGGGGCGGATGAAAAACTGTTTTTT. Together with reference TRBV18 and TRBJ1-4, the CDR3 gives the full variable domain: NAGVMQNPRHLVRRRGQEARLRCSPMKGHSHVYWYRQLPEEGLKFMVYLQKENIIDESGMPKERFSAEFPKEGPSILRIQQVVRGDSAAYFCASSLQGADEKLFFGSGTQLSVL.

Remarks on this clone: Different DNA sequences within this sample yield the same CDR3. The chain is built from TRBV7-8 and TRBJ2-3; D remains unclear. V was pared by 1 base and J by 1 base, with 3 bases between. Germline V lookup: CDR1 SGHVS, CDR2 FQNEAQ. This CDR3 comprises 13 residues. The CDR3 is CASSLGGTDTQYF. The CDR3, as DNA: TGTGCCAGCAGCTTAGGTGGCACAGATACGCAGTATTTT. The complete variable domain, with remaining parts taken from reference TRBV7-8 and TRBJ2-3, reads GAGVSQSPRYKVAKRGQDVALRCDPISGHVSLFWYQQALGQGPEFLTYFQNEAQLDKSGLPSDRFFAERPEGSVSTLKIQRTQQEDSAVYLCASSLGGTDTQYFGPGTRLTVL.

V is TRBV7-2 and J is TRBJ2-3, with 13 positions matching TRBD2. Germline CDR1 is SGHTA and CDR2 is FQGNSA. V shed 5 bases, J shed 4 bases, and the junction held 9 bases outside the gene matches. The CDR3 is 17 residues long. The CDR3 here is CASSARTSGSSADTQYF. In nucleotides, the CDR3 is TGTGCCAGCAGCGCCAGGACTAGCGGGAGTAGTGCAGATACGCAGTATTTT.

This clone was seen more than once but under ten times. This chain connects TRBV7-2 to TRBJ2-7; TRBD2 matches 7 bases. V lost 5 bases, J lost 3 bases, and 4 bases stayed unmatched. There are 13 residues in the CDR3. The germline V gene encodes CDR1 SGHTA and CDR2 FQGNSA. The CDR3: CASSPGLVYEQYF. DNA for the CDR3: TGTGCCAGCAGCCCAGGACTAGTCTACGAGCAGTACTTC.

The V and J genes are TRBV9 and TRBJ2-7, with D hard to call. This CDR3 contains 14 residues. Germline loops: CDR1 SGDLS, CDR2 YYNGEE. Between the trimmed V and J ends, which lost 3 bases and 4 bases, there was a span of 14 bases. CDR3 DNA sequence: TGTGCCAGCAGCGCCCTATCGGTGCCGTACGAGCAGTACTTC. This sequence encodes CASSALSVPYEQYF.

CDR3 DNA sequence: TGTGCCAGCAGCAAAACTACCGGGACTAGTAATTCCTACGAGCAGTACTTC. Its translation is CASSKTTGTSNSYEQYF. The chain uses TRBV4-2 and TRBJ2-7, with 8 positions matching TRBD2. The junction had 13 bases not matched to a gene; V was cut back by 5 bases and J by 1 base. The germline CDR1 and CDR2 sequences are LGHNA and YNFKEQ. The CDR3 runs 17 residues.

This chain connects TRBV6-1 to TRBJ1-2, with D maybe TRBD1 (6 bases). Germline values: CDR1 MNHNS, CDR2 SASEGT. Trimming left V 7 bases short and J 7 bases short, with 16 bases between. The CDR3 has 13 amino acids. CDR3 amino acids: CASIEAGALGYTF. The CDR3 DNA follows: TGTGCCAGCATTGAGGCGGGGGCGCTTGGCTACACCTTC.

The rearrangement uses TRBV7-9 and TRBJ2-1, with D hard to call. The CDR3 is 14 amino acids. V lost 4 bases to trimming and J lost 8 bases, with 15 bases between them. CDR1 and CDR2 (germline): SEHNR, FQNEAQ (reference sequence). DNA for the CDR3: TGTGCCAGCAGCTCGACACTTCCAAGCGATGAGCAGTTCTTC. This encodes CASSSTLPSDEQFF.

This chain joins TRBV19 and TRBJ2-1, with D maybe TRBD1 (6 bases). Trimming took off 3 bases at V and 9 bases at J, with 9 bases between the two ends. This CDR3 is built from 12 residues. The germline gives CDR1 LNHDA, CDR2 SQIVND (reference sequence). CDR3 sequence: CASSIIGGEQFF. CDR3 in DNA: TGTGCCAGTAGTATTATAGGGGGTGAGCAGTTCTTC.

This clone was seen a handful of times. The chain combines TRBV5-4 with TRBJ2-1, with 9 bases aligning to TRBD1. V shed 4 bases, J shed 12 bases, and the junction held 11 bases outside the gene matches. There are 14 residues in the CDR3. In germline, CDR1 is SGHNT, CDR2 YYREEE (reference sequence). In nucleotides, the CDR3 is TGTGCCAGCAGCAACCGGGACAGGGTGAGATCGCAGTTCTTC. It translates to CASSNRDRVRSQFF.

There are a few counts of this clone. CDR3 protein: CASSSTGTVATDTQYF. DNA of the CDR3: TGCGCCAGCAGCTCTACCGGGACTGTGGCGACAGATACGCAGTATTTT. This chain links TRBV5-1 with TRBJ2-3; D possibly corresponds to TRBD2 (6 bases). Trimming took 3 bases from V and 3 from J, leaving 17 bases between them. In germline, CDR1 is SGHRS, CDR2 YFSETQ. The CDR3 totals 16 residues. Drawing the rest from reference TRBV5-1 and TRBJ2-3, the complete variable domain is KAGVTQTPRYLIKTRGQQVTLSCSPISGHRSVSWYQQTPGQGLQFLFEYFSETQRNKGNFPGRFSGRQFSNSRSEMNVSTLELGDSALYLCASSSTGTVATDTQYFGPGTRLTVL.

J is TRBJ2-1 and V is TRBV9; D is ambiguous. V was shortened by 4 bases and J by 6 bases, with 14 bases between the two germline ends. This CDR3 comprises 14 residues. CDR1 and CDR2 from the germline V gene are SGDLS and YYNGEE. In DNA, the CDR3 is TGTGCCAGCAGCCTAAGCCCCCAGGCCAATGAGCAGTTCTTC. Protein sequence: CASSLSPQANEQFF.

The chain combines TRBV9 with TRBJ2-3; 9 bases align to TRBD2. Per germline, CDR1 SGDLS and CDR2 YYNGEE. The junction had 8 bases not matched to a gene; V was cut back by 3 bases and J by 3 bases. This CDR3 is 16 amino acids long. The CDR3 DNA reads TGTGCCAGCAGCGCGGATAGCGGGAGAGGAACAGATACGCAGTATTTT. Translating gives CASSADSGRGTDTQYF.

The V call is TRBV5-4, the J call TRBJ2-1; D not resolved. Per the germline V gene, CDR1 is SGHNT and CDR2 is YYREEE (reference sequence). This CDR3 comprises 12 residues. The ends were cut back, 1 base at V and 5 bases at J, with 4 bases in the middle. Written as DNA, the CDR3 is TGTGCCAGCAGCTTGTCTAACAATGAGCAGTTCTTC. Translated, it gives CASSLSNNEQFF.

This clone was seen a few times. The rearrangement joins TRBV28 to TRBJ1-1, with D tentatively TRBD1 (6 bases). Germline lookup yields CDR1 MDHEN and CDR2 SYDVKM. Trimming left V 7 bases short and J 2 bases short, with 14 bases between. This CDR3 comprises 14 residues. The CDR3 loop reads CASNGGGTNTEAFF. DNA of the CDR3: TGTGCCAGCAATGGGGGAGGGACAAACACTGAAGCTTTCTTT.

The rearrangement joins TRBV28 to TRBJ1-2, with 8 bases aligning to TRBD1. The germline CDR1 and CDR2 sequences are MDHEN and SYDVKM. The CDR3 has 15 amino acids. J gave up 4 bases and V 5 bases, and 9 bases lay outside the gene matches. The CDR3 spells CASSLRTGLVYGYTF. CDR3 DNA sequence: TGTGCCAGCAGTCTAAGGACAGGGCTGGTCTATGGCTACACCTTC.

This sequence joins TRBV7-3 and TRBJ2-5; D is possibly TRBD2 (6 bases). This CDR3 spans 13 amino acids. Germline V gene lookup returns CDR1 SGHTA and CDR2 FQGTGA. V was trimmed by 8 bases and J by 8 bases, leaving 18 bases between them. The CDR3 spells CASLAPNSETQYF. CDR3 in DNA: TGTGCCAGCCTAGCGCCCAATTCCGAAACCCAGTACTTC.

Only a few counts were recorded for this clone. This chain joins TRBV14 and TRBJ2-3; D call uncertain. The CDR3 contains 16 residues. The V gene lost 4 bases and the J gene lost 0 bases, with 14 bases spanning the gap. The germline gives CDR1 SGHDN, CDR2 FVKESK. This CDR3 is CASSPNFPTSTDTQYF. In nucleotides, the CDR3 is TGTGCCAGCAGCCCTAATTTTCCGACTAGCACAGATACGCAGTATTTT.

In its sample, this clone was seen a few times. V and J are TRBV18 and TRBJ2-1; D remains unclear. CDR1 and CDR2 from the germline V gene are KGHSH and LQKENI. Trimming took off 1 base at V and 0 bases at J, with 10 bases between the two ends. The CDR3 contains 16 residues. The chain's CDR3 is CASSPLSASSYNEQFF. As DNA, the CDR3 is TGTGCCAGCTCACCACTTTCTGCGAGCTCCTACAATGAGCAGTTCTTC.

The chain couples TRBV6-5 to TRBJ1-2, with D unclear. V shed 0 bases and J shed 6 bases, with 14 bases lying between them. CDR1 is MNHEY, CDR2 SVGAGI, per germline. The CDR3 loop spans 15 amino acids. The CDR3 DNA is TGTGCCAGCAGTTACTCGCATTTTAGTTTGGATGGCTACACCTTC. Its translation: CASSYSHFSLDGYTF.

This clone was picked up a small number of times. The rearrangement links TRBV7-9 to TRBJ1-1; D is undetermined. Germline V gene data show CDR1 as SEHNR and CDR2 as FQNEAQ (reference sequence). V lost 2 bases to trimming and J lost 0 bases, with 10 bases between them. CDR3 size: 15 residues. The CDR3 here is CASSLPPPMNTEAFF. DNA of the CDR3: TGTGCCAGCAGCTTACCGCCGCCTATGAACACTGAAGCTTTCTTT.

This rearrangement joins TRBV9 to TRBJ2-1; 7 bases are shared with TRBD2. V lost 6 bases and J lost 3; bases outside the gene matches: 12. The CDR3 contains 16 residues. CDR1 is SGDLS, CDR2 YYNGEE, per germline. The CDR3: CASTREARTSYNEQFF. CDR3 DNA sequence: TGTGCCAGCACCCGGGAGGCTAGAACAAGCTACAATGAGCAGTTCTTC.